Shown below are 6 T cell receptor beta chains from a single sample sequenced in a study of T-cell reconstitution after alpha-beta-depleted transplantation in children. The authors prepared the TCRbeta library with unique molecular identifiers. TCRdb re-analysed the PCR reads in MiXCR, keeping a single row per CDR3 protein. The repertoire holds about 640,000 distinct CDR3 sequences, with around 17% as singletons. The source material was PBMCs from the stem cell graft donor, sampled from the stem cell graft. The origin of the receptors is a human donor who donated a stem cell graft to a child with acute myeloid leukemia.

This clonotype was seen repeatedly, ten times or more. Here the CDR3 reads CSARDRVSYEQYV. For the CDR3, the DNA is TGCAGTGCGAGGGACCGAGTCTCCTACGAGCAGTACGTC. The rearrangement joins TRBV20-1 to TRBJ2-7; D assignment may be TRBD1 or TRBD2 (5 bases each). Deletions cut 6 bases from V and 0 bases from J, with 12 bases between. The CDR3 runs to 13 residues. Germline loops: CDR1 DFQATT, CDR2 SNEGSKA (reference sequence).

This clonotype was counted many times. The CDR3 loop reads CASRGQKNTEAFF. As DNA, the CDR3 is TGTGCCAGCAGGGGACAGAAGAACACTGAAGCTTTCTTT. The chain carries TRBV6-4 and TRBJ1-1; 7 nucleotides match TRBD1. V dropped 6 bases and J dropped 1; count of bases not matched to a gene: 2. Germline loops: CDR1 MRHNA, CDR2 SNTAGT. This CDR3 has 13 amino acids.

This clonotype has only a few counts. The chain uses TRBV20-1 and TRBJ2-1; D call uncertain. With 6 bases removed from V and 5 bases from J, the gap between germline ends came to 17 bases. The CDR3 is 14 amino acids. The V gene's germline CDR1 is DFQATT and CDR2 SNEGSKA (reference sequence). CDR3 residues: CSADAIYADNEQFF. DNA for the CDR3: TGCAGTGCAGACGCCATTTACGCGGACAATGAGCAGTTCTTC.

V gene TRBV21-1 combines with J gene TRBJ2-2. TRBV21-1 is flagged as a pseudogene. The CDR3 is 9 residues long. Written as DNA, the CDR3 is TGTGCCAGCAGCGGTTGGCTGTTTTTT. Translation gives CASSGWLFF.

The chain combines TRBV18 with TRBJ2-3; 9 bases map to TRBD1. Germline CDR1 is KGHSH and CDR2 is LQKENI. The V segment lost 3 bases and the J segment 3 bases; nucleotides outside the gene matches: 4. The CDR3 consists of 15 residues. The CDR3 reads CASSPRTGVTDTQYF. Here the CDR3 DNA reads TGTGCCAGCTCACCTAGGACAGGGGTTACAGATACGCAGTATTTT. Complete variable domain (other parts from reference TRBV18 and TRBJ2-3): NAGVMQNPRHLVRRRGQEARLRCSPMKGHSHVYWYRQLPEEGLKFMVYLQKENIIDESGMPKERFSAEFPKEGPSILRIQQVVRGDSAAYFCASSPRTGVTDTQYFGPGTRLTVL.

This clonotype was counted ten times or more. The CDR3, as DNA: TGCAGCGTTGAAACAGGACAGAGAACCTACGAGCAGTACTTC. It codes for CSVETGQRTYEQYF. This sequence joins TRBV29-1 and TRBJ2-7; perhaps TRBD1 as D (6 bases). The CDR3 has 14 residues. V gave up 2 bases and J gave up 2 bases, with 13 bases separating them. Germline V gene lookup returns CDR1 SQVTM and CDR2 ANQGSEA.